This T cell receptor (beta chain) stems from a study of shared clonotypes between healthy human individuals. The junction had 4 bases not matched to a gene; V was cut back by 1 base and J by 13 bases. The CDR3 length is 11 residues. The germline V gene encodes CDR1 DFQATT and CDR2 SNEGSKA (reference sequence). Clones were read by immunoSEQ multiplex PCR, and TCRdb kept only the in-frame ones, dropping some. The data contain just over 2,000,000 clones, over 85% of them singletons. The chain uses TRBV20-1 and TRBJ2-1, with 7 nucleotides matching TRBD2. The sequenced material came from naive CD4+ T cells sorted from blood. Subset specified: CD45RA+ positively selected. The clonotype was recovered from a man between 18 and 29 years old in good health. In DNA, the CDR3 is TGCAGTGCTAGAGTTCTAGCGGAACAGTTCTTC. This translates into CSARVLAEQFF.